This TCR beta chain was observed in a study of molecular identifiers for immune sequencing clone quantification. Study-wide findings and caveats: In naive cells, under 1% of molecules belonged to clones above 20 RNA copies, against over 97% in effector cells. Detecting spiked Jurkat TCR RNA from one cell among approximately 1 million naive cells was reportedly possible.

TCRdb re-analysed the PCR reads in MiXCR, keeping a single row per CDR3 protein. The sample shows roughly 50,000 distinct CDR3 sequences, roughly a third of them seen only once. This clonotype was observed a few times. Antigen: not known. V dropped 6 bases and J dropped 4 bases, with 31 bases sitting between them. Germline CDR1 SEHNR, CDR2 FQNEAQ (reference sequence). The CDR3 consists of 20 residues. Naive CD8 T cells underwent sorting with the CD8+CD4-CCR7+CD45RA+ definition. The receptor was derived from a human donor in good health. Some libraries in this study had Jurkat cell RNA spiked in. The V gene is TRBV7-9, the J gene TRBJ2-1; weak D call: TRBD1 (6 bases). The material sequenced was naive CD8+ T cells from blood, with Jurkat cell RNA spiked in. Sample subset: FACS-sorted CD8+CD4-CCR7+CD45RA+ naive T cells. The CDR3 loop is CASRQDWGLSTGTRYNEQFF. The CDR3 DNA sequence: TGTGCCAGCAGACAAGATTGGGGGCTCTCGACCGGAACGAGGTACAATGAGCAGTTCTTC.